This passage covers 17 T cell receptor beta chains from one sample sequenced in a study of T cell responses to AZD1222 COVID-19 vaccine. The repertoire was sequenced with immunoSEQ multiplex PCR; TCRdb's copy has only in-frame clones and lacks some. The sample shows around 140,000 clones, about 90% of them seen only once. Sequences were derived from peripheral blood, sampled 28 days after the second dose of the MenACWY control vaccine. The receptors come from an adult who received the MenACWY meningococcal vaccine as a control.

V usage is TRBV6-5 and J usage is TRBJ2-3; D ambiguous. V shed 6 bases and J shed 10 bases, with 17 bases lying between them. The CDR3 contains 13 residues. CDR1 is MNHEY and CDR2 is SVGAGI in the germline V gene. CDR3 sequence reads: CASSDPGTISQYF. The DNA for the CDR3 is TGTGCCAGCAGCGACCCCGGCACGATTTCGCAGTATTTT.

The chain is built from TRBV18 and TRBJ2-7; tentatively, D is TRBD2 (6 bases). V dropped 6 bases and J dropped 0 bases, with 15 bases sitting between them. CDR1 is KGHSH and CDR2 is LQKENI in the germline V gene. This CDR3 has 15 amino acids. CDR3 bases: TGTGCCAGCTCCCGACTAGTGGGACTCTCCTACGAGCAGTACTTC. Its translation: CASSRLVGLSYEQYF.

The V call is TRBV4-3, the J call TRBJ1-4, with 7 bases identical to TRBD1. The V gene's germline CDR1 is LGHNA and CDR2 YSLEER. V lost 3 bases and J lost 2; bases outside the gene matches: 0. The CDR3 totals 14 residues. This CDR3 is CASSHRGTNEKLFF. In DNA form, the CDR3 reads TGCGCCAGCAGCCACAGGGGGACTAATGAAAAACTGTTTTTT.

This chain links TRBV28 with TRBJ1-2, with 11 bases identical to TRBD1. This CDR3 has 15 amino acids. In germline, CDR1 is MDHEN, CDR2 SYDVKM. The V gene end was trimmed by 8 bases and the J gene end by 5 bases; junction bases not matched to a gene: 10. As DNA, the CDR3 is TGTGCCAGCCAACCTCCGGGACAGGGGGGGTATGGCTACACCTTC. As protein: CASQPPGQGGYGYTF.

The genes are TRBV5-1 and TRBJ2-5; a possible D gene is TRBD1 (6 bases). Trimming removed 1 base at V and 1 base at J, with 11 bases between. CDR1 is SGHRS, CDR2 YFSETQ, per germline. This CDR3 comprises 15 residues. CDR3 region: CASSLSGTPQETQYF. In DNA, the CDR3 is TGCGCCAGCAGCTTGTCCGGGACACCCCAAGAGACCCAGTACTTC.

The chain couples TRBV4-1 to TRBJ1-1; D not certain. This CDR3 region has 15 residues. The germline V gene has CDR1 MGHRA and CDR2 YSYEKL. The V gene lost 0 bases and the J gene lost 6 bases, with 14 bases spanning the gap. The CDR3 here is CASSQELVGMAEAFF. The CDR3 DNA reads TGCGCCAGCAGCCAAGAGCTAGTCGGGATGGCTGAAGCTTTCTTT.

Concerning this clone: The sample carries other DNA sequences with the same CDR3. The chain joins TRBV29-1 to TRBJ1-4; D is ambiguous. The CDR3 consists of 12 residues. The V end lost 4 bases, the J end lost 7 bases, and 10 bases lay between the germline ends. The germline CDR1 and CDR2 sequences are SQVTM and ANQGSEA. The CDR3 coding sequence is TGCAGCGTTGCCGGGGTCGGTGAAAAACTGTTTTTT. This gives the protein CSVAGVGEKLFF.

The rearrangement joins TRBV3-1 (or the pseudogene TRBV3-2) to TRBJ2-5; D is tentatively TRBD1 or TRBD2 (5 bases each). CDR3 length equals 13 residues. V gave up 3 bases and J gave up 5 bases, with 10 bases separating them. The germline CDR1 and CDR2 sequences are LGHDT and YNNKEL (reference sequence). This CDR3 reads CASSQAGTETQYF. The CDR3 coding sequence is TGTGCCAGCAGCCAGGCAGGGACGGAGACCCAGTACTTC.

The rearrangement links TRBV4-3 to TRBJ2-2; 12 bases map to TRBD2. Unmatched junction bases numbered 2, after V lost 0 bases and J lost 0 bases. This CDR3 region has 18 residues. The germline CDR1 and CDR2 sequences are LGHNA and YSLEER. In DNA form, the CDR3 reads TGCGCCAGCAGCCAAGAGCCTAGCGGGAGGGCGAACACCGGGGAGCTGTTTTTT. This encodes CASSQEPSGRANTGELFF.

The CDR3 nucleotides read TGTGCCACCAGTGATTTGGGGAGCCCACAGACCCAGTACTTC. Amino acid sequence: CATSDLGSPQTQYF. The chain combines TRBV24-1 with TRBJ2-5, with a possible D match to TRBD2 (5 bases). Germline V gene lookup returns CDR1 KGHDR and CDR2 SFDVKD. Trimming pared 0 bases from V and 6 bases from J, leaving 10 bases between. This CDR3 comprises 14 residues.

The chain employs TRBV9 and TRBJ1-6; 11 bases map to TRBD1. The V gene end was trimmed by 3 bases and the J gene end by 8 bases; junction bases not matched to a gene: 1. The CDR3 has 14 residues. Germline assignment: CDR1 SGDLS and CDR2 YYNGEE. CDR3 loop: CASSAGQGDSPLHF. The CDR3 DNA reads as TGTGCCAGCAGCGCGGGACAGGGGGATTCACCCCTCCACTTT.

The gene calls are TRBV14 and TRBJ2-5; tentatively, D is TRBD1 (5 bases). Germline V gene sequence: CDR1 SGHDN, CDR2 FVKESK. The CDR3 extends over 13 amino acids. Between the trimmed V and J ends, which lost 4 bases and 2 bases, there was a span of 8 bases. The CDR3 loop is CASSRQLQETQYF. CDR3 nucleotides: TGTGCCAGCAGCCGACAGTTACAAGAGACCCAGTACTTC.

As to this clone: The junction does not match germline at one end; this may be a read error. The genes are TRBV5-8 and TRBJ1-2, with D tentatively TRBD1 (5 bases). The CDR3 contains 11 residues. Germline V gene lookup returns CDR1 SGHTS and CDR2 YDEGEE. As DNA, the CDR3 is TGTGCCAGCAGCTTGTCGGCAAGGGGATGGTTC. As protein: CASSLSARGWF.

The CDR3 DNA sequence: TGTGCCAGCAGCTCCTTCCGGGACAGGGCCCGCGGCGAGCAGTTCTTC. It is translated as CASSSFRDRARGEQFF. The chain employs TRBV7-2 and TRBJ2-1, with TRBD1 matching 9 bases. V gave up 4 bases and J gave up 10 bases; unmatched junction bases: 14. In germline, CDR1 is SGHTA, CDR2 FQGNSA. The CDR3 is made up of 16 amino acids.

This clone was detected once. This sequence joins TRBV7-2 and TRBJ1-3; D ambiguous. This CDR3 is built from 15 residues. Germline values: CDR1 SGHTA, CDR2 FQGNSA. The germline V and J ends were trimmed by 3 bases and 4 bases, with 13 bases remaining between them. The CDR3 nucleotides are TGTGCCAGCAGCTTGGTGCCCATGGGGGGAAACACCATATATTTT. Its protein is CASSLVPMGGNTIYF.

Concerning this clone itself: The same CDR3 can be traced to other DNA sequences in this sample. The CDR3 sequence: CASSYEASGKYEQYF. CDR3 bases: TGTGCCAGCAGTTACGAGGCTAGCGGGAAGTACGAGCAGTACTTC. This rearrangement joins TRBV6-5 to TRBJ2-7, with 9 bases lining up with TRBD2. From germline, CDR1 is MNHEY and CDR2 SVGAGI. The CDR3 covers 15 residues. V lost 2 bases to trimming and J lost 4 bases; unmatched junction nucleotides: 6.

The genes are TRBV11-1 and TRBJ1-2; 8 bases are a match to TRBD1. Germline-derived CDR1 and CDR2 are SGHAT and FQDESV (reference sequence). Unmatched junction bases numbered 8, after V lost 1 base and J lost 7 bases. The CDR3 is made up of 15 amino acids. The CDR3 DNA is TGTGCCAGCAGCTTAGTTGGACAGGGAGCTTTTGGCTACACCTTC. This encodes CASSLVGQGAFGYTF. The variable domain in full, completed from reference TRBV11-1 and TRBJ1-2, reads EAEVAQSPRYKITEKSQAVAFWCDPISGHATLYWYRQILGQGPELLVQFQDESVVDDSQLPKDRFSAERLKGVDSTLKIQPAELGDSAMYLCASSLVGQGAFGYTFGSGTRLTVV.